Shown below are 24 T cell receptor beta chains from a single sample sequenced in a study of T cells in narcolepsy. Only in-frame clones appear in the TCRdb table, and some are missing; sequencing was by immunoSEQ multiplex PCR. The sample has 15,000 to 16,000 clones, about 85% seen once. The sequenced material came from memory (CD45RA-) CD4+ T cells from blood. The receptor set was obtained from a human donor in good health.

The chain is built from TRBV6-1 and TRBJ1-2; TRBD1 matches 10 bases. The CDR3 has 13 amino acids. V lost 6 bases to trimming and J lost 9 bases; unmatched junction nucleotides: 7. CDR1 is MNHNS and CDR2 is SASEGT in the germline V gene. Here the CDR3 reads CASSPGQGGRYTF. In DNA, the CDR3 is TGTGCCAGCAGCCCAGGACAGGGGGGTCGCTACACCTTC.

The J gene is TRBJ1-1, the V gene TRBV5-1; 7 nucleotides match TRBD1. CDR1 and CDR2 from the germline V gene are SGHRS and YFSETQ. The CDR3 length is 14 residues. Trimming removed 1 base from V and 1 base from J; junction bases left unmatched: 1. CDR3 nucleotide sequence: TGCGCCAGCAGCTTGCGGGACAGGAACACTGAAGCTTTCTTT. This sequence encodes CASSLRDRNTEAFF.

This chain uses TRBV5-1 with TRBJ2-2; 13 bases fit TRBD2. Trimming removed 1 base from V and 4 bases from J; junction bases left unmatched: 1. The germline CDR1 and CDR2 sequences are SGHRS and YFSETQ. This CDR3 is built from 16 residues. CDR3 protein: CASSLRTSGSTGELFF. As DNA, the CDR3 is TGCGCCAGCAGCTTGAGGACTAGCGGGAGCACCGGGGAGCTGTTTTTT.

The V call is TRBV6-1, the J call TRBJ1-5; D gene ambiguous. This CDR3 is 15 amino acids long. Trimming stripped 7 bases from V and 2 bases from J, with 15 bases between. Germline V gene lookup returns CDR1 MNHNS and CDR2 SASEGT. CDR3 DNA: TGTGCCAGCACCCCCGGGATTTTGGGCAATCAGCCCCAGCATTTT. Translation gives CASTPGILGNQPQHF.

The V gene is TRBV18, the J gene TRBJ2-1; the match to TRBD2 covers 7 bases. The CDR3 loop spans 15 amino acids. Germline loops: CDR1 KGHSH, CDR2 LQKENI. The trim removed 2 bases at V and 4 bases at J, leaving 5 bases unmatched. CDR3 sequence: CASSPGLADYNEQFF. The DNA for the CDR3 is TGTGCCAGCTCACCAGGGCTAGCGGATTACAATGAGCAGTTCTTC.

The gene calls are TRBV5-1 and TRBJ2-5, with 8 bases that match TRBD2. From germline, CDR1 is SGHRS and CDR2 YFSETQ. CDR3 length equals 12 residues. The V gene end was trimmed by 7 bases and the J gene end by 7 bases; junction bases not matched to a gene: 6. The DNA for the CDR3 is TGCGCCAGCCACCCCGGGGGGGGGACCCAGTACTTC. It is translated as CASHPGGGTQYF.

The CDR3 loop is CASSLVAGGPRNEQFF. In DNA form, the CDR3 reads TGTGCCAGCAGCTTAGTCGCGGGGGGGCCTCGGAATGAGCAGTTCTTC. This chain connects TRBV7-2 to TRBJ2-1; 9 bases map to TRBD2. The CDR3 extends over 16 amino acids. Germline lookup yields CDR1 SGHTA and CDR2 FQGNSA. Losses at the gene ends were 1 base for V and 7 bases for J; bases not matched to a gene: 8.

V usage is TRBV5-1 and J usage is TRBJ2-3; D call uncertain. CDR1 and CDR2 (germline): SGHRS, YFSETQ. The germline V and J ends were trimmed by 0 bases and 0 bases, with 11 bases remaining between them. The CDR3 has 16 residues. The CDR3 sequence: CASSLGPPISTDTQYF. The DNA of the CDR3 is TGCGCCAGCAGCTTGGGGCCTCCGATTAGCACAGATACGCAGTATTTT.

V and J are TRBV30 and TRBJ2-3; 7 nucleotides agree with TRBD2. The CDR3 spans 14 residues. Germline V gene lookup returns CDR1 GTSNPN and CDR2 SVGIG (reference sequence). The ends lost 3 bases at V and 2 bases at J; junction bases unmatched: 5. As DNA, the CDR3 is TGTGCCTGGAGGAGCGGGGCAGTCACAGATACGCAGTATTTT. Amino acid sequence: CAWRSGAVTDTQYF.

The J gene is TRBJ1-3, the V gene TRBV7-2; D possibly corresponds to TRBD1 (5 bases). V was shortened by 5 bases and J by 9 bases, with 17 bases between the two germline ends. This CDR3 comprises 14 residues. Germline V CDR1 and CDR2: SGHTA, FQGNSA. CDR3 sequence reads: CASSAQRGGVTIYF. For the CDR3, the DNA is TGTGCCAGCAGCGCCCAACGCGGGGGAGTCACCATATATTTT.

This chain links TRBV7-3 with TRBJ1-6, with D unclear. CDR3 size: 14 residues. Between the trimmed V and J ends, which lost 5 bases and 10 bases, there was a span of 15 bases. Germline V gives CDR1 SGHTA, CDR2 FQGTGA. In DNA, the CDR3 is TGTGCCAGCAGCCAGCTCGGGTTCGGCTCACCCCTCCACTTT. Its translation is CASSQLGFGSPLHF. Full variable domain (remainder filled in from reference TRBV7-3 and TRBJ1-6): GAGVSQTPSNKVTEKGKYVELRCDPISGHTALYWYRQSLGQGPEFLIYFQGTGAADDSGLPNDRFFAVRPEGSVSTLKIQRTERGDSAVYLCASSQLGFGSPLHFGNGTRLTVT.

The rearrangement links TRBV7-9 to TRBJ1-1; no clear D gene. CDR1 and CDR2 from the germline V gene are SEHNR and FQNEAQ (reference sequence). Between the trimmed V and J ends, which lost 1 base and 5 bases, there was a span of 11 bases. The CDR3 totals 14 residues. For the CDR3, the DNA is TGTGCCAGCAGCTTAGGCGCTTCGGGGACTGAAGCTTTCTTT. Its protein is CASSLGASGTEAFF.

The J gene is TRBJ2-1, the V gene TRBV11-2, with D possibly TRBD2 on 6 matching bases. Trimming took off 3 bases at V and 10 bases at J, with 7 bases between the two ends. The germline V gene has CDR1 SGHAT and CDR2 FQNNGV. The CDR3 length is 11 residues. CDR3 coding DNA: TGTGCCAGCAGCTTGCGGGACGAGCAGTTCTTC. This encodes CASSLRDEQFF.

This chain uses TRBV7-2 with TRBJ2-7; no clear D. V was clipped by 2 bases and J by 0 bases, with 11 bases between them. This CDR3 spans 15 amino acids. Germline CDR1 is SGHTA and CDR2 is FQGNSA. The CDR3 sequence: CASSLLSTYSYEQYF. CDR3 in DNA: TGTGCCAGCAGCTTATTATCTACCTACTCCTACGAGCAGTACTTC.

This chain uses TRBV21-1 with TRBJ2-1; the table calls TRBD2, which could not be checked here. TRBV21-1 is given as a pseudogene. The CDR3 runs 24 residues. CDR3 DNA: TGTGCCAGCAGCAAAGAGCTAGTTAATTTCGGACTAATTCGGGAGCTCCTCTCCTACAATGAGCAGTTCTTC. Its protein product is CASSKELVNFGLIRELLSYNEQFF.

The chain has TRBV19 and TRBJ1-2; D gene unclear. Trimming cost V 1 base and J 1 base, with 7 bases left between them. In germline, CDR1 is LNHDA, CDR2 SQIVND (reference sequence). This CDR3 has 14 residues. The CDR3 spells CASSIGRNNYGYTF. The CDR3 DNA sequence: TGTGCCAGTAGTATAGGCAGGAATAACTATGGCTACACCTTC.

The chain joins TRBV5-6 to TRBJ1-1; TRBD1 is a possible D gene (5 bases). Germline V gives CDR1 SGHDT, CDR2 YYEEEE. This CDR3 contains 13 residues. The V end lost 2 bases, the J end lost 2 bases, and 7 bases lay between the germline ends. CDR3 loop: CASSFGGNTEAFF. CDR3 coding DNA: TGTGCCAGCAGCTTCGGGGGAAACACTGAAGCTTTCTTT.

In DNA, the CDR3 is TGTGCCAGCAGCTACGGACTAGCGGGGATCACAGATACGCAGTATTTT. Translation: CASSYGLAGITDTQYF. The rearrangement links TRBV5-8 to TRBJ2-3; TRBD2 matches at 12 bases. From germline, CDR1 is SGHTS and CDR2 YDEGEE. This CDR3 is built from 16 residues. V lost 3 bases and J lost 2; bases outside the gene matches: 4.

This clone was detected only once. V usage is TRBV7-7 and J usage is TRBJ2-1, with 7 nucleotides matching TRBD2. The ends lost 1 base at V and 4 bases at J; junction bases unmatched: 4. CDR3 length equals 15 residues. The germline gives CDR1 SSHAT, CDR2 FNYEAQ (reference sequence). Here the CDR3 DNA reads TGTGCCAGCAGCTTAGGTCTAGCGGATTACAATGAGCAGTTCTTC. Residues: CASSLGLADYNEQFF.

This clone was seen a handful of times. V is TRBV18 and J is TRBJ1-5; D gene unclear. CDR1 and CDR2 from the germline V gene are KGHSH and LQKENI. Trimming stripped 2 bases from V and 3 bases from J, with 5 bases between. This CDR3 comprises 13 residues. This chain's CDR3 is CASSPTFNQPQHF. Here the CDR3 DNA reads TGTGCCAGCTCACCAACATTCAATCAGCCCCAGCATTTT.

The chain is built from TRBV19 and TRBJ1-1, with D tentatively TRBD1 (6 bases). The V gene's germline CDR1 is LNHDA and CDR2 SQIVND (reference sequence). The CDR3 sequence is 17 residues long. V lost 5 bases and J 4 bases, leaving 23 bases between the germline ends. The CDR3 spells CASSLQPTGRGGTEAFF. CDR3 in DNA: TGTGCCAGTAGTCTACAGCCAACAGGGAGAGGTGGCACTGAAGCTTTCTTT.

V is TRBV18 and J is TRBJ2-5; 11 bases line up with TRBD2. The DNA matches TRBJ2-7 better at its end, which makes the J call doubtful. The germline V gene has CDR1 KGHSH and CDR2 LQKENI. The CDR3 runs 15 residues. DNA of the CDR3: TGTGCCAGCTCACCAACTAGCGGGAGATCCTACGAGCAGTACTTC. Translating it yields CASSPTSGRSYEQYF.

This chain connects TRBV7-8 to TRBJ2-5; TRBD2 aligns across 8 bases. Per the germline V gene, CDR1 is SGHVS and CDR2 is FQNEAQ. The V and J ends lost 5 bases and 4 bases, in that order; junction bases with no gene match: 15. The length of the CDR3 is 17 residues. The CDR3 region is CASSPTRAGGGLETQYF. The CDR3 DNA follows: TGTGCCAGCAGCCCCACCCGGGCGGGAGGCGGGTTAGAGACCCAGTACTTC.

The genes are TRBV7-2 and TRBJ2-3; perhaps TRBD2 as D (5 bases). Trimming shortened V by 3 bases and J by 3 bases, and 13 bases separated the two germline ends. Germline V gene lookup returns CDR1 SGHTA and CDR2 FQGNSA. The CDR3 runs 15 residues. The CDR3 DNA reads as TGTGCCAGCAGCTTCCAGGCAAGCGGAACAGATACGCAGTATTTT. This translates into CASSFQASGTDTQYF.